This T cell receptor (beta chain) came from a study of PD-1 blockade in classical Hodgkin lymphoma. Whole-study context: Patients in the cohort were put on intravenous nivolumab, 3 mg/kg every 2 weeks.

Each patient's relapse followed autologous stem cell transplantation, and brentuximab vedotin exposure varied. General study results and limits: Differences between repertoires have undefined causes, possibly disease activity or prior therapy. TCR diversity in CD4+, not CD8+, cells rose significantly by C4D1. Before treatment, complete responders showed about the same diversity as newly diagnosed patients.

In germline, CDR1 is KGHSH, CDR2 LQKENI. The CDR3 totals 15 residues. V lost 6 bases to trimming and J lost 7 bases, with 18 bases between them. In regard to this clone: The antigen remains undetermined.

Assay used: immunoSEQ multiplex PCR; TCRdb lists only in-frame clones, some missing. This table has about 99,000 clones, 75% to 85% appearing once. The sample here was peripheral blood mononuclear cells (PBMCs), taken before the second cycle of nivolumab. This sequence joins TRBV18 and TRBJ1-4; a possible D gene is TRBD1 (5 bases). The TCR was taken from a human donor with classical Hodgkin lymphoma. This CDR3 is CASSPRGEVGEKLFF. The CDR3 region has the DNA TGTGCCAGCTCCCCCCGGGGGGAGGTAGGTGAAAAACTGTTTTTT.